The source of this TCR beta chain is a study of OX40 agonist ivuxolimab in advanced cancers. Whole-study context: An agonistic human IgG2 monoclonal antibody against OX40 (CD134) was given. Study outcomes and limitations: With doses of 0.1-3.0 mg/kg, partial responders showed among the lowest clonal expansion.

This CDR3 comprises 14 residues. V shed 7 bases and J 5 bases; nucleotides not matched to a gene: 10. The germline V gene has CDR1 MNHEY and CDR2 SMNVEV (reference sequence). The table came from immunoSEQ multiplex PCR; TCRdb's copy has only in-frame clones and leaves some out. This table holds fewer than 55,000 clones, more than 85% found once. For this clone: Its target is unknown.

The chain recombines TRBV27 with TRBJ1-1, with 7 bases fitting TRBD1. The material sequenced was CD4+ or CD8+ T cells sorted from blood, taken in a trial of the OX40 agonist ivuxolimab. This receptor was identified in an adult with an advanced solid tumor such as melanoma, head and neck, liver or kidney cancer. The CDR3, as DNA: TGTGCCAGCACCCTTGGCCAGGGGGGGACTGAAGCTTTCTTT. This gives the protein CASTLGQGGTEAFF.